Listed below are T cell receptor beta chains from one sample, sequenced in a study of tumor and adjacent non-tumor tissue in lung cancer. In TCRdb, the multiplex PCR reads were re-called with MiXCR into one record per CDR3 protein. Of about 200,000 distinct CDR3 sequences in the sample, about 76% were seen once. Sequencing was performed on lung tumor tissue. The receptor source for this set is a man in his 60s with non-small cell lung cancer. Both conserved end residues are part of each CDR3. A D gene is named only where the DNA matches it firmly.

D gene: .
J gene: TRBJ1-5
V gene: TRBV20-1
CDR3 protein: CSASPGTDNQHQHF

D gene: .
J gene: TRBJ1-1
V gene: TRBV11-1
CDR3 protein: CASGLDRLETEAFF

D gene: .
J gene: TRBJ2-3
V gene: TRBV6-5
CDR3 protein: CASSYRDNTDTQYF

D gene: .
J gene: TRBJ2-1
V gene: TRBV7-8
CDR3 protein: CASSSRTGTHEQFF

D gene: .
J gene: TRBJ1-6
V gene: TRBV12-5
CDR3 protein: CANGLTLDSPLHF

D gene: .
J gene: TRBJ2-7
V gene: TRBV11-3
CDR3 protein: CASRLTWGWGTHYF

D gene: TRBD2
J gene: TRBJ2-3
V gene: TRBV6-1
CDR3 protein: CANTVLAGGSTDTQYF

D gene: .
J gene: TRBJ2-2
V gene: TRBV11-2
CDR3 protein: CTSSDQYTGELFF

D gene: .
J gene: TRBJ2-7
V gene: TRBV20-1
CDR3 protein: CRAKITRGPYEQYF

D gene: .
J gene: TRBJ2-1
V gene: TRBV6-5
CDR3 protein: CASTSYNEHFF

D gene: .
J gene: TRBJ1-3
V gene: TRBV12-3/TRBV12-4
CDR3 protein: CASTWGPNSGNTIYF

D gene: TRBD1
J gene: TRBJ1-6
V gene: TRBV6-5
CDR3 protein: CASSYGSTGGAPNSPLHF

D gene: .
J gene: TRBJ2-1
V gene: TRBV11-2
CDR3 protein: CANNLNPSSGAEQFF

D gene: TRBD1
J gene: TRBJ2-6
V gene: TRBV7-8
CDR3 protein: CASSFLQSGHSTGVANVLTF

D gene: .
J gene: TRBJ2-3
V gene: TRBV4-2
CDR3 protein: CASSQRTALSGIDTQYF

D gene: .
J gene: TRBJ2-2
V gene: TRBV12-3/TRBV12-4
CDR3 protein: CASSHPGGELFF

D gene: TRBD2
J gene: TRBJ2-1
V gene: TRBV11-2
CDR3 protein: CASSLGTSGRFNEQFF

D gene: .
J gene: TRBJ1-1
V gene: TRBV7-3
CDR3 protein: CASSSTQRTEGFF

D gene: .
J gene: TRBJ2-1
V gene: TRBV5-1
CDR3 protein: CASTLMGTYNEQLF

D gene: .
J gene: TRBJ1-1
V gene: TRBV5-6
CDR3 protein: CASSLLQGSEASF

D gene: .
J gene: TRBJ2-7
V gene: TRBV20-1
CDR3 protein: CSASTGPYDQYF

D gene: .
J gene: TRBJ1-4
V gene: TRBV4-2
CDR3 protein: CASSQDCPSQATNEKLFF

D gene: TRBD1
J gene: TRBJ1-5
V gene: TRBV12-3/TRBV12-4
CDR3 protein: CTSSLGGTGNNEPQHF

D gene: .
J gene: TRBJ2-7
V gene: TRBV20-1
CDR3 protein: CSAEGGTRGLREQYF

D gene: .
J gene: TRBJ1-5
V gene: TRBV11-2
CDR3 protein: CASSLENSGYQPQLF

D gene: TRBD1
J gene: TRBJ1-2
V gene: TRBV12-3/TRBV12-4
CDR3 protein: CASSLSYRGEYGYTF

D gene: .
J gene: TRBJ1-1
V gene: TRBV5-6
CDR3 protein: CASSLTPGEKAEAFF

D gene: TRBD2
J gene: TRBJ2-3
V gene: TRBV20-1
CDR3 protein: CSAPKGAGGTDTLYF

D gene: .
J gene: TRBJ2-3
V gene: TRBV30
CDR3 protein: CAWSVQPITDTQYF

D gene: .
J gene: TRBJ2-7
V gene: TRBV20-1
CDR3 protein: CSHDTGAHEQYF

D gene: TRBD1
J gene: TRBJ1-2
V gene: TRBV11-3
CDR3 protein: CVSSLAGGYLSHTF

D gene: .
J gene: TRBJ2-3
V gene: TRBV6-5
CDR3 protein: CASRDKVGGTDMQFF

D gene: .
J gene: TRBJ2-3
V gene: TRBV20-1
CDR3 protein: CNVWDVGGLTDTQYF

D gene: .
J gene: TRBJ1-1
V gene: TRBV20-1
CDR3 protein: CSASLGGADNTEAFF

D gene: .
J gene: TRBJ1-2
V gene: TRBV11-2
CDR3 protein: CASSLLGARGYTF

D gene: TRBD1
J gene: TRBJ2-3
V gene: TRBV11-2
CDR3 protein: CASRPGTGKDTQYF

D gene: TRBD2
J gene: TRBJ2-3
V gene: TRBV11-3
CDR3 protein: CASSSLRRERGGTDMQYF

D gene: .
J gene: TRBJ1-2
V gene: TRBV6-5
CDR3 protein: CASNLQGNYVYTF

D gene: .
J gene: TRBJ1-6
V gene: TRBV5-4
CDR3 protein: CASSVDGVPPLHF

D gene: TRBD1
J gene: TRBJ1-1
V gene: TRBV5-4
CDR3 protein: CASSTTGVRAEAFF

D gene: TRBD2
J gene: TRBJ2-5
V gene: TRBV4-3
CDR3 protein: CASSQTGGTETQYF

D gene: .
J gene: TRBJ1-4
V gene: TRBV20-1
CDR3 protein: CSVTPRVREKQFF